The rows below give T cell receptor beta chains drawn from one sample of a study of technical replicates of blood from four donors. The table came from immunoSEQ multiplex PCR; TCRdb's copy has only in-frame clones and leaves some out. The table records almost 90,000 clones, approximately 95% of them present only once. The specimen was T cells isolated from PBMCs. The receptors here all came from a human donor in good health. Both conserved end residues are part of each CDR3. Each record gives: CDR3 protein, CDR3 DNA, V gene, D gene, clone size, J gene. A D gene is named only where the DNA matches it firmly. A clone size is listed for some rows: how often the clone was seen (once, few, many), or a class if it is expanded.

CDR3: CASSQDVGSTLEQYF
DNA: TGCGCCAGCAGCCAAGATGTGGGTAGCACGCTCGAGCAGTACTTC
V: TRBV4-3
D: .
size: .
J: TRBJ2-7

CDR3: CASSLTGGWSAGANVLTF
DNA: TGTGCCAGCAGTTTAACAGGGGGGTGGAGTGCTGGGGCCAACGTCCTGACTTTC
V: TRBV27
D: TRBD1
size: once
J: TRBJ2-6

CDR3: CASSLPENQPQHF
DNA: TGTGCCAGCAGCTTACCCGAGAATCAGCCCCAGCATTTT
V: TRBV7-8
D: .
size: .
J: TRBJ1-5

CDR3: CASSLVSTSGGEQYF
DNA: TGTGCCAGCAGCTTGGTTAGTACTAGCGGTGGCGAGCAGTACTTC
V: TRBV5-4
D: TRBD2
size: .
J: TRBJ2-7

CDR3: CASSIGGDVGETQYF
DNA: TGTGCCAGCAGTATCGGGGGGGATGTCGGGGAGACCCAGTACTTC
V: TRBV27
D: TRBD2
size: .
J: TRBJ2-5

CDR3: CASSAASGVGTQYF
DNA: TGTGCCAGCAGCGCTGCTAGCGGGGTAGGGACCCAGTACTTC
V: TRBV9
D: TRBD2
size: .
J: TRBJ2-5

CDR3: CASSPFFGANVLTF
DNA: TGTGCCAGCAGCCCCTTTTTTGGGGCCAACGTCCTGACTTTC
V: TRBV9
D: .
size: .
J: TRBJ2-6

CDR3: CASSLGQPGGDEQFF
DNA: TGTGCCAGCAGCTTAGGGCAGCCAGGAGGAGATGAGCAGTTCTTC
V: TRBV7-2
D: .
size: .
J: TRBJ2-1

CDR3: CASSIPVYRNTGELFF
DNA: TGTGCCAGTAGTATTCCCGTCTACCGGAACACCGGGGAGCTGTTTTTT
V: TRBV19
D: .
size: .
J: TRBJ2-2

CDR3: CSVVAGQETQYF
DNA: TGCAGCGTTGTAGCGGGGCAAGAGACCCAGTACTTC
V: TRBV29-1
D: TRBD2
size: once
J: TRBJ2-5

CDR3: CASSQDGGGGTDTQYF
DNA: TGCGCCAGCAGCCAAGACGGCGGAGGCGGGACAGATACGCAGTATTTT
V: TRBV4-3
D: .
size: .
J: TRBJ2-3

CDR3: CASRTGTGNEKLFF
DNA: TGTGCCAGCAGGACCGGGACAGGGAACGAAAAACTGTTTTTT
V: TRBV28
D: TRBD1
size: .
J: TRBJ1-4

CDR3: CASSPTGNYGYTF
DNA: TGCGCCAGCAGCCCTACAGGGAACTATGGCTACACCTTC
V: TRBV5-1
D: .
size: .
J: TRBJ1-2

CDR3: CASSLQFAGGPTDTQYF
DNA: TGTGCCAGCAGCTTGCAATTCGCGGGAGGGCCGACAGATACGCAGTATTTT
V: TRBV7-2
D: TRBD2
size: once
J: TRBJ2-3

CDR3: CASSVDGDTGELFF
DNA: TGTGCCAGCAGCGTAGATGGAGACACCGGGGAGCTGTTTTTT
V: TRBV9
D: .
size: .
J: TRBJ2-2

CDR3: CASSWTGANTGELFF
DNA: TGTGCCAGCAGCTGGACAGGGGCGAACACCGGGGAGCTGTTTTTT
V: TRBV7-9
D: TRBD1
size: .
J: TRBJ2-2

CDR3: CATLSHGTRADTQYF
DNA: TGTGCCACCCTTAGCCACGGGACTAGGGCAGATACGCAGTATTTT
V: TRBV7-9
D: TRBD2
size: .
J: TRBJ2-3

CDR3: CASSYSTRDLEEQYF
DNA: TGTGCCAGCAGTTACTCGACGAGGGATTTGGAGGAGCAGTACTTC
V: TRBV6-5
D: .
size: .
J: TRBJ2-7

CDR3: CASSVESLRANEQFF
DNA: TGTGCCAGCAGCGTAGAAAGTCTGCGAGCCAATGAGCAGTTCTTC
V: TRBV9
D: .
size: .
J: TRBJ2-1

CDR3: CAISVGGLGYNEQYF
DNA: TGTGCCATCAGTGTTGGGGGACTGGGATACAACGAGCAGTACTTC
V: TRBV10-3
D: .
size: .
J: TRBJ2-7

CDR3: CASSVVGVGEQYF
DNA: TGTGCCAGCAGCGTAGTAGGGGTCGGCGAGCAGTACTTC
V: TRBV9
D: .
size: once
J: TRBJ2-7

CDR3: CAWSVAPYEQYF
DNA: TGTGCCTGGAGTGTGGCCCCCTACGAGCAGTACTTC
V: TRBV30
D: .
size: once
J: TRBJ2-7

CDR3: CAIRDRLDEKLFF
DNA: TGTGCCATCAGGGACAGGCTGGATGAAAAACTGTTTTTT
V: TRBV10-3
D: TRBD1
size: .
J: TRBJ1-4

CDR3: CASPLAGVYGNEQFF
DNA: TGTGCAAGTCCATTAGCGGGAGTATACGGCAATGAGCAGTTCTTC
V: TRBV12-2
D: .
size: .
J: TRBJ2-1

CDR3: CAIRAGQGVVGTEAFF
DNA: TGTGCCATCAGGGCGGGACAGGGGGTTGTAGGTACTGAAGCTTTCTTT
V: TRBV10-3
D: TRBD1
size: .
J: TRBJ1-1

CDR3: CATSRDGWDSNKTNEKLFF
DNA: TGTGCCACCAGCAGAGATGGGTGGGACAGCAACAAAACTAATGAAAAACTGTTTTTT
V: TRBV15
D: TRBD1
size: .
J: TRBJ1-4